This T cell receptor beta chain was found in a study of identical twins. Via MiXCR, TCRdb re-called the 5' RACE reads, giving one row per CDR3 protein. This table has under 250,000 distinct CDR3 sequences, 7.5% appearing once. The V and J ends lost 3 bases and 9 bases respectively, with 11 bases between them. Germline V CDR1 and CDR2: SGHNT, YENEEA. The CDR3 runs 13 residues. There are many counts of this clonotype. These sequences were also reported in another study, on yellow fever vaccine responses in identical twins.

This chain links TRBV11-3 with TRBJ2-2, with a possible D match to TRBD2 (5 bases). Input material: memory (CD45RO+) T cells sorted from blood. The clonotype was recovered from a woman between 18 and 30 years old in good health. This CDR3 is CASSFQEGWELFF. The CDR3 DNA follows: TGTGCCAGCAGCTTCCAAGAGGGATGGGAGCTGTTTTTT.